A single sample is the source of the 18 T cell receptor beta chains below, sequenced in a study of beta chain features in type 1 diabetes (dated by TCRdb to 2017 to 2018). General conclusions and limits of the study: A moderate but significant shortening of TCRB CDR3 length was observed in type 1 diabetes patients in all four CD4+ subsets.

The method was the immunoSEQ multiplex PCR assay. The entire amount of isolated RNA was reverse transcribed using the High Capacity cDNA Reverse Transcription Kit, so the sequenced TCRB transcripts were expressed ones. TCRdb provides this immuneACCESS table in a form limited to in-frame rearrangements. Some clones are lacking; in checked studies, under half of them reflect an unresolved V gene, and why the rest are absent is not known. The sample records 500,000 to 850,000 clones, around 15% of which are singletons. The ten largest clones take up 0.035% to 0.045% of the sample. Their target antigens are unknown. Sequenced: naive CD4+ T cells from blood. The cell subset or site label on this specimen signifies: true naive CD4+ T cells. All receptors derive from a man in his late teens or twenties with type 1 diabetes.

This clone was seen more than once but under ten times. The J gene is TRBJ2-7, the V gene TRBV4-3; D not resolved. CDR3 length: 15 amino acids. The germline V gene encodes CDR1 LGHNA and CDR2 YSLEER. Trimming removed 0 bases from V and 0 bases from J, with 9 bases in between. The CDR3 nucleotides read TGCGCCAGCAGCCAAGAGTCCAGGAGCTCCTACGAGCAGTACTTC. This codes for CASSQESRSSYEQYF.

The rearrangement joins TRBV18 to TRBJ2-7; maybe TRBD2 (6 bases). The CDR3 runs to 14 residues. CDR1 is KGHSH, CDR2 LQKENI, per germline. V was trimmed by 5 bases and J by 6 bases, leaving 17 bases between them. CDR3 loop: CASSGASVGGEQYF. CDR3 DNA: TGTGCCAGCTCAGGCGCTAGCGTCGGAGGCGAGCAGTACTTC.

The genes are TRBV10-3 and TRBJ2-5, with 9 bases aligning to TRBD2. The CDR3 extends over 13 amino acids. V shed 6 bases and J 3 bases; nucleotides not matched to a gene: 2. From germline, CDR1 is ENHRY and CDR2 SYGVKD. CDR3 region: CAIRGLAKETQYF. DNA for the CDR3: TGTGCCATCAGGGGACTAGCAAAAGAGACCCAGTACTTC.

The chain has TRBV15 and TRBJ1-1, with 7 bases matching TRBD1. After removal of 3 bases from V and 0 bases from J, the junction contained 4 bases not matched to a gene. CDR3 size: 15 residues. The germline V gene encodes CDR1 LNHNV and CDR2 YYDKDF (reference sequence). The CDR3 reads CATSSPRGLNTEAFF. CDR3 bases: TGTGCCACCAGCAGCCCCAGGGGGTTGAACACTGAAGCTTTCTTT.

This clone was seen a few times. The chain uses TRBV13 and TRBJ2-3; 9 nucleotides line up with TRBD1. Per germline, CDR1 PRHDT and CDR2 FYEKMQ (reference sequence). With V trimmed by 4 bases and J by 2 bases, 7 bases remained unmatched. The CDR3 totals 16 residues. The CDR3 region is CASSSRQGGITDTQYF. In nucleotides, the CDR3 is TGTGCCAGCAGCTCGCGACAGGGGGGGATCACAGATACGCAGTATTTT.

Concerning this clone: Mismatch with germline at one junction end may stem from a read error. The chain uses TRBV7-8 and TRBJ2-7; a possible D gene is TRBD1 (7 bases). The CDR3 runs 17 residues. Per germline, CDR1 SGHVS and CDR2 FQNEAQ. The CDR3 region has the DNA TGTGCCAGCAGCTTACCCCCTTGGCCCAGGGGGGAAACCTTAATGAACTTC. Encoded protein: CASSLPPWPRGETLMNF.

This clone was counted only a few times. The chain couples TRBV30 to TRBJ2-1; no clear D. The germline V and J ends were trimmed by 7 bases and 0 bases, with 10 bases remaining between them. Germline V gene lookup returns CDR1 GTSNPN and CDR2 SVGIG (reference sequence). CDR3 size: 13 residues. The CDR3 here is CAYTRSSYNEQFF. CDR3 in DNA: TGTGCCTATACAAGGAGCTCCTACAATGAGCAGTTCTTC.

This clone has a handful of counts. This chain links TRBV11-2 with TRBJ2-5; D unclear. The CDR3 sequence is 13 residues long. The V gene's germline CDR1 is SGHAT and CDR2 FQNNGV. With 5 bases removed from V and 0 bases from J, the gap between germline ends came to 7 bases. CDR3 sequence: CASSLPNQETQYF. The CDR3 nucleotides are TGTGCCAGCAGCCTCCCCAACCAAGAGACCCAGTACTTC.

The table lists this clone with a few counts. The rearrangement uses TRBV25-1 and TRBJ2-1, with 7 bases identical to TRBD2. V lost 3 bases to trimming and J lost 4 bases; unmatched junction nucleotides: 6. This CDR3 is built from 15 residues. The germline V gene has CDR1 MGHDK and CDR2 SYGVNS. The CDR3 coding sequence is TGTGCCAGCAGTGAGCGGGAGTGGTATTACAATGAGCAGTTCTTC. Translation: CASSEREWYYNEQFF. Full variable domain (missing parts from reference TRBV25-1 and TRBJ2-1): EADIYQTPRYLVIGTGKKITLECSQTMGHDKMYWYQQDPGMELHLIHYSYGVNSTEKGDLSSESTVSRIRTEHFPLTLESARPSHTSQYLCASSEREWYYNEQFFGPGTRLTVL.

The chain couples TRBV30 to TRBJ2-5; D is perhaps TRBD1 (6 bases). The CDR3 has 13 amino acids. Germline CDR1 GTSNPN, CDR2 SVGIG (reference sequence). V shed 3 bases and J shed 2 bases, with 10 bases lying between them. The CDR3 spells CAWRIQGQETQYF. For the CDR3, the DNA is TGTGCCTGGAGGATACAGGGTCAAGAGACCCAGTACTTC.

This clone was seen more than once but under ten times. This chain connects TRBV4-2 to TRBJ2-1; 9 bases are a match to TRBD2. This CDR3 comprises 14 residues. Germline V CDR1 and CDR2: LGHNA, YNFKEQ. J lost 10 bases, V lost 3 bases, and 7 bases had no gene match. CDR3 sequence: CASSQGTLAGEQFF. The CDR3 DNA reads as TGTGCCAGCAGCCAGGGTACCCTAGCGGGGGAGCAGTTCTTC.

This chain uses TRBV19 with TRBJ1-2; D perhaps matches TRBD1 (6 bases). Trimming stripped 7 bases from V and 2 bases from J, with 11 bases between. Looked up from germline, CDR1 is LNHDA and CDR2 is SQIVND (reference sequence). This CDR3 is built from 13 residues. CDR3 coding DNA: TGTGCCAGTAATACAGGGTGGAACTATGGCTACACCTTC. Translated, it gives CASNTGWNYGYTF.

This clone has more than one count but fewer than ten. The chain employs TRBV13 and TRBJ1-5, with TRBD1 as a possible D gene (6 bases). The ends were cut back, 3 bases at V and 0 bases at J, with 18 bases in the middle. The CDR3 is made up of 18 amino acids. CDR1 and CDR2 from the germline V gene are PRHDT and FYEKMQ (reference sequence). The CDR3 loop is CASSLRGSLPYSNQPQHF. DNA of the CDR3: TGTGCCAGCAGCTTGAGGGGGTCCCTTCCCTATAGCAATCAGCCCCAGCATTTT.

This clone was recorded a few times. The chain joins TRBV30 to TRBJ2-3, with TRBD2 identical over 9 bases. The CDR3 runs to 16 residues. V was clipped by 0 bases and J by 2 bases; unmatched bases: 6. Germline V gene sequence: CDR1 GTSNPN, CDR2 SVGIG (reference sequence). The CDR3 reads CAWSVRSGGPTDTQYF. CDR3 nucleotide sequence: TGTGCCTGGAGTGTACGAAGCGGGGGGCCCACAGATACGCAGTATTTT.

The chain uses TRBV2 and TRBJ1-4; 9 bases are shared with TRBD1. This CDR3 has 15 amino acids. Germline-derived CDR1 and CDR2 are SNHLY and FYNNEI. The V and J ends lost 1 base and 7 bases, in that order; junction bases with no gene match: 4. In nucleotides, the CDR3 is TGTGCCAGCAGTGAAGGGACAGGGGCTGGTGAAAAACTGTTTTTT. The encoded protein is CASSEGTGAGEKLFF.

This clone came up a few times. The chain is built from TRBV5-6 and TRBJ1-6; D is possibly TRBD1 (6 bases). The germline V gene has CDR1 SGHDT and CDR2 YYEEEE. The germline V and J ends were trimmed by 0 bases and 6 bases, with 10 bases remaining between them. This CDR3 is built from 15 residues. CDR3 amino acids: CASSLADSVNSPLHF. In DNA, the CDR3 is TGTGCCAGCAGCTTGGCGGACAGCGTTAATTCACCCCTCCACTTT.

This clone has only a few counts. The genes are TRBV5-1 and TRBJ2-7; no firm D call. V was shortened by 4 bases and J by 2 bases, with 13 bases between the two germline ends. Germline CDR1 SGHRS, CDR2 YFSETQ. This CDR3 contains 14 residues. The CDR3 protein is CASSVVLGTYEQYF. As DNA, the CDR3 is TGCGCCAGCAGCGTCGTCCTGGGTACCTACGAGCAGTACTTC.

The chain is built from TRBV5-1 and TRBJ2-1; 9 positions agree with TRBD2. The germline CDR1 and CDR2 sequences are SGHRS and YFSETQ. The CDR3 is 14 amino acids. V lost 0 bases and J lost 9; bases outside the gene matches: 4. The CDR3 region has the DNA TGCGCCAGCAGCTTGGGACTAGCGGAGGGTGAGCAGTTCTTC. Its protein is CASSLGLAEGEQFF.